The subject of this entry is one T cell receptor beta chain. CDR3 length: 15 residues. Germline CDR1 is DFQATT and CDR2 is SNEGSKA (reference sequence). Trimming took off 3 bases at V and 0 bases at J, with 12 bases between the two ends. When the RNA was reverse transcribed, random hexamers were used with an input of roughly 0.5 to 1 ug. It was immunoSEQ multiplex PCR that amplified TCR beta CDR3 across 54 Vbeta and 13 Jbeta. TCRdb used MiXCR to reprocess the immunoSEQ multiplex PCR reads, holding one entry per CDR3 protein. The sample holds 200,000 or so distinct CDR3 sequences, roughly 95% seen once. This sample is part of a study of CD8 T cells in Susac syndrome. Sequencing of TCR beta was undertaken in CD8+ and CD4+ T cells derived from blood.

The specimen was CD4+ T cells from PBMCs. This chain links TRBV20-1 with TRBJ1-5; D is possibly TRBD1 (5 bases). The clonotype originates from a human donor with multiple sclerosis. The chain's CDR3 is CSASVGGNSNQPQHF. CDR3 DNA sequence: TGCAGTGCTAGTGTGGGGGGAAATAGCAATCAGCCCCAGCATTTT.